This T cell receptor (beta chain) was identified during a study of T cells after posttransplantation cyclophosphamide. This clone was observed at least ten times. No antigen is known for it. Assay used: immunoSEQ multiplex PCR; TCRdb lists only in-frame clones, some missing. The sample was found to contain 20,000 to 30,000 clones, and every one recurs. Germline V gene data show CDR1 as MNHEY and CDR2 as SVGAGI. V dropped 7 bases and J dropped 1 base, with 10 bases sitting between them. The CDR3 loop spans 13 amino acids. Study outcomes and limitations: TRB overlap between skin or GI tissue T cells and blood was limited. Recipient CMV seropositivity and CMV reactivation strongly tracked TRB clonality.

The sequencing sample was made of PBMCs. The receptor was derived from a woman aged 45-65 years in good health, CMV-negative, and a related stem cell transplant donor. V usage is TRBV6-5 and J usage is TRBJ1-1; D is ambiguous. CDR3 DNA sequence: TGTGCCAGCATGGTGGCAAGGAACACTGAAGCTTTCTTT. It translates to CASMVARNTEAFF.